The rows below give T cell receptor beta chains drawn from one sample of a study of T-cell memory formation after mild COVID-19. In TCRdb, the 5' RACE reads were re-called with MiXCR into one record per CDR3 protein. The data show fewer than 110,000 distinct CDR3 sequences, around 15% seen once. The sequenced material came from PBMCs or a T cell subset sorted from them (not recorded which). These receptors were collected from a man between 18 and 29 years old who had mild COVID-19 (a few samples of this study predate the infection). Cell type and time point are not known. The CDR3 runs from the conserved cysteine through the conserved F or W. Fields, in order: CDR3 protein, J gene, V gene.

CDR3 protein: CSVRGQGSSYNEQFF
J gene: TRBJ2-1
V gene: TRBV29-1

CDR3 protein: CASSQPEVANQPQHF
J gene: TRBJ1-5
V gene: TRBV4-1

CDR3 protein: CASSPTDGDLEKLFF
J gene: TRBJ1-4
V gene: TRBV3-1

CDR3 protein: CASSAPSFWRTEAFF
J gene: TRBJ1-1
V gene: TRBV7-9

CDR3 protein: CASSPPRGTEAFF
J gene: TRBJ1-1
V gene: TRBV4-1

CDR3 protein: CASSQAGLATSNEQFF
J gene: TRBJ2-1
V gene: TRBV3-1

CDR3 protein: CASSQGVGTEAFF
J gene: TRBJ1-1
V gene: TRBV9

CDR3 protein: CASSNPGGDHEQFF
J gene: TRBJ2-1
V gene: TRBV6-5

CDR3 protein: CASSQHLVRRGNTIYF
J gene: TRBJ1-3
V gene: TRBV23-1

CDR3 protein: CASSYRWGQDHYEQYF
J gene: TRBJ2-7
V gene: TRBV6-6

CDR3 protein: CASSASVYEQYF
J gene: TRBJ2-7
V gene: TRBV7-6

CDR3 protein: CSARVPTREAFF
J gene: TRBJ1-1
V gene: TRBV20-1

CDR3 protein: CASSQTGGAVHGYTF
J gene: TRBJ1-2
V gene: TRBV7-6

CDR3 protein: CASSALAGVQETQYF
J gene: TRBJ2-5
V gene: TRBV9

CDR3 protein: CASRPRWAGDTDTQYF
J gene: TRBJ2-3
V gene: TRBV12-3/TRBV12-4

CDR3 protein: CSARGIAENTIYF
J gene: TRBJ1-3
V gene: TRBV29-1

CDR3 protein: CASSQETSRSYGYTF
J gene: TRBJ1-2
V gene: TRBV4-1

CDR3 protein: CASSQRHVSNQPQHF
J gene: TRBJ1-5
V gene: TRBV4-1

CDR3 protein: CASSSKLAGLRDTQYF
J gene: TRBJ2-3
V gene: TRBV7-8

CDR3 protein: CSASQIRVRETQYF
J gene: TRBJ2-5
V gene: TRBV20-1

CDR3 protein: CASSQARGTYEQYF
J gene: TRBJ2-7
V gene: TRBV4-3

CDR3 protein: CASSWDRESNQPQHF
J gene: TRBJ1-5
V gene: TRBV19

CDR3 protein: CASSQDRDETQYF
J gene: TRBJ2-5
V gene: TRBV18

CDR3 protein: CSARDGGPETQYF
J gene: TRBJ2-5
V gene: TRBV20-1

CDR3 protein: CSVEDFIYSPETQYF
J gene: TRBJ2-5
V gene: TRBV29-1

CDR3 protein: CSVDGLAGGETQYF
J gene: TRBJ2-5
V gene: TRBV29-1

CDR3 protein: CASSPGRDSYEQYF
J gene: TRBJ2-7
V gene: TRBV9

CDR3 protein: CSVDLETEAFF
J gene: TRBJ1-1
V gene: TRBV29-1

CDR3 protein: CASSESSGGIKFYNEQFF
J gene: TRBJ2-1
V gene: TRBV6-4

CDR3 protein: CATSIRGPKNIQYF
J gene: TRBJ2-4
V gene: TRBV15

CDR3 protein: CASSYRDEQFF
J gene: TRBJ2-1
V gene: TRBV7-9

CDR3 protein: CATWAANTGELFF
J gene: TRBJ2-2
V gene: TRBV27

CDR3 protein: CASSGRDRVIGEQYF
J gene: TRBJ2-7
V gene: TRBV9